This entry features one T cell receptor (beta chain) sequence. No antigen is known for it. Base qualities were left out, and no much larger clone turns up one base away. The sequencer listed for this sample is Illumina NovaSeq 6000. TCRalpha and TCRbeta cDNA libraries were constructed by 5'RACE with constant-segment primers, with sample barcodes and unique molecular identifiers being introduced. RNA was extracted from every sample with Trizol reagent. Amplification of the libraries took two PCR steps, and the second step added a second sample barcode plus Illumina TruSeq adapters. Sequencing of the libraries was done on an Illumina NovaSeq, producing 2 x 150 bp paired-end reads. In the authors' own workflow: Reads were demultiplexed and collapsed into UMI-guided consensus sequences with migec v1.2.7. Using mixcr v2.1.11, the UMI consensuses were aligned to TRA and TRB V and J templates and assembled into clonotypes. Expanded or contracted clonotypes were those called significant by both edgeR and NoisET, with noise models trained on biological replicates. For edgeR calls, the cutoffs were a false discovery rate-adjusted p below 0.01 and a log2 fold-change threshold of 1. PCA with hierarchical clustering of max-normalized trajectories of the 1000 most abundant clonotypes was used as exploratory dynamics analysis. Separately sequenced CD4+ and CD8+ repertoires were used to assign a CD4 or CD8 phenotype to each responding clone. TCRdb handled the public reads itself, with Q25 trimming in fastp and clone calling in MiXCR, and kept productive beta chains. Merged by CDR3 protein, the rows form single entries marked with the most common genes and DNA. The V and J calls were not made by the authors but by TCRdb's processing. The sample records 470,000 or so distinct CDR3 sequences, around 20% of which are singletons. Jointly, the top ten make up around 8% of the sample.

The data originate from a study of T-cell memory formation after mild COVID-19 (dated by TCRdb to the early 2020s). Concerning the study at large: Most TCR sequence clusters were specific to one of the two donors. In two donors, T-cell clones that expanded and contracted after mild COVID-19 were tracked by sequencing TCRalpha and TCRbeta repertoires over time. The cohort was made up of two young adult volunteers, one female and one male, who were previously healthy. Summary of the overall study and its limitations: SARS-CoV-2 specificity was not confirmed for the second-wave clones peaking on day 37. The study included only two mild cases, and larger cohorts that include severe cases with pre-infection samples were judged to be necessary. Clones contracting from day 15 to 85 had balanced CD4/CD8 phenotypes, while a second wave expanding from day 15 to 37 was biased towards CD4+. The detection of some responding clones in pre-infection memory suggests that pre-existing cross-reactive memory T cells joined the SARS-CoV-2 response. Contracting CD4+ clones appeared mostly in the CM and EM memory subsets, whereas CD8+ clones were enriched in EMRA.

Ficoll-Paque density gradient centrifugation was the method used to isolate PBMCs. Ends trimmed: V by 6 bases, J by 7 bases; bases unmatched to a gene: 1. Including the terminal cysteine and phenylalanine, the CDR3 comprises 11 residues. CDR3 DNA only is kept here, 33 bases in frame from base 1. This chain joins TRBV12-3 or TRBV12-4 to TRBJ1-2; TRBD1 fits 8 bases in the junction. This sequence originates from an adult woman who had mild COVID-19 (a few samples of this study predate the infection). The sample titles of this study are shuffled in the database, so cell type and time point are left out; the donor was told from shared clones. Sequencing was done on a sample of PBMCs or a T cell subset sorted from them (not recorded which). The nucleotide sequence reads as follows: TGTGCCAGCAGGACAGGGGTTGGCTACACCTTC. This gives the protein CASRTGVGYTF.